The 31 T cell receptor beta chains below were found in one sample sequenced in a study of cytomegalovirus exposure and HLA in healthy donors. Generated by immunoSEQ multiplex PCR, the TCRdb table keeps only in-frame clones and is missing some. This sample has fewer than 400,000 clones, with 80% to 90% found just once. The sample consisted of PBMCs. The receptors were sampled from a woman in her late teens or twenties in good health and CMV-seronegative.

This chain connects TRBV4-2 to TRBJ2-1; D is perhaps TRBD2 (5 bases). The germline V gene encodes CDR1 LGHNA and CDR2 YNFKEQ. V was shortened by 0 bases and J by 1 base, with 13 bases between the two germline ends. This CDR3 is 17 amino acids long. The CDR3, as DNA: TGTGCCAGCAGCCAAGAGGGGATGGGGAGTTCCTACAATGAGCAGTTCTTC. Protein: CASSQEGMGSSYNEQFF.

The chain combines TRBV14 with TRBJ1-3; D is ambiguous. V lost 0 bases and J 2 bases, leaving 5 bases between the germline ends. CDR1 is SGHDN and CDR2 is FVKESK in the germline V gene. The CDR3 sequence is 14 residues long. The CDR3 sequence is CASSQDATGNTIYF. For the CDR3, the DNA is TGTGCCAGCAGCCAAGATGCGACTGGAAACACCATATATTTT.

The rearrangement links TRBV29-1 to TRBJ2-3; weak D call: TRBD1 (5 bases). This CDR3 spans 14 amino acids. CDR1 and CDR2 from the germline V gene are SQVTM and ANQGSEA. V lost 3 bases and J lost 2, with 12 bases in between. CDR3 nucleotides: TGCAGCGTTGAGGTCAGGGCAATCACAGATACGCAGTATTTT. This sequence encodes CSVEVRAITDTQYF.

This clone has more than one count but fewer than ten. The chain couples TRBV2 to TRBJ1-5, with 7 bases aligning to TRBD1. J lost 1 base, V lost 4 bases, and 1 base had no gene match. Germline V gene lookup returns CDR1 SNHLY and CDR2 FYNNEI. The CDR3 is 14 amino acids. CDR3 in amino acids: CASSGDSSNQPQHF. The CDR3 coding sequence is TGTGCCAGCAGTGGGGACAGCAGCAATCAGCCCCAGCATTTT.

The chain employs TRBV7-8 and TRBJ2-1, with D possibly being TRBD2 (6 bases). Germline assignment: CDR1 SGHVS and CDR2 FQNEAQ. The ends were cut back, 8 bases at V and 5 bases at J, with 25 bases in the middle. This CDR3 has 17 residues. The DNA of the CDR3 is TGTGCCAGCCTCCTTAAGTCCGCGGGACCTGACGACAATGAGCAGTTCTTC. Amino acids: CASLLKSAGPDDNEQFF. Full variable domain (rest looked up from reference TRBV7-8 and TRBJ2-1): GAGVSQSPRYKVAKRGQDVALRCDPISGHVSLFWYQQALGQGPEFLTYFQNEAQLDKSGLPSDRFFAERPEGSVSTLKIQRTQQEDSAVYLCASLLKSAGPDDNEQFFGPGTRLTVL.

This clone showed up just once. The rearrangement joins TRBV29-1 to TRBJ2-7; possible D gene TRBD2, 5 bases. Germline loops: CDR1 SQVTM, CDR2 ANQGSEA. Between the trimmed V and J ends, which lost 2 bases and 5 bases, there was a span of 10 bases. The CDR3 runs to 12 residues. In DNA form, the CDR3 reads TGCAGCGTTGAATCGGGATCCAACGAGCAGTACTTC. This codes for CSVESGSNEQYF.

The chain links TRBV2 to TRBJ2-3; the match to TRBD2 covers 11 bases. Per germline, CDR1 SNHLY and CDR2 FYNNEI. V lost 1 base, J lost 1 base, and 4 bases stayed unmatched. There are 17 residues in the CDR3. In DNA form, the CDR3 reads TGTGCCAGCAGTGAAGGGCTAGCGGGAGGTGGCACAGATACGCAGTATTTT. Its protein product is CASSEGLAGGGTDTQYF.

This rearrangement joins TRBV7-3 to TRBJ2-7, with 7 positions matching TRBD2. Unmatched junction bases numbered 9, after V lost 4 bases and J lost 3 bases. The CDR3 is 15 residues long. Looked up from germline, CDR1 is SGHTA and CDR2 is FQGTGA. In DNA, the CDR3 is TGTGCCAGCAGCTCTCAAGCGGGACCCGGCTACGAGCAGTACTTC. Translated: CASSSQAGPGYEQYF.

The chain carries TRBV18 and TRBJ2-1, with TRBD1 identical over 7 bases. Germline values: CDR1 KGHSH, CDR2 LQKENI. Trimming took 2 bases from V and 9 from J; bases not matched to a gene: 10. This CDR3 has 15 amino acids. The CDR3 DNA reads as TGTGCCAGCTCACCAACCACCGACAGGGCCGGTGAGCAGTTCTTC. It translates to CASSPTTDRAGEQFF. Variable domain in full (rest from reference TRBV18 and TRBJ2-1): NAGVMQNPRHLVRRRGQEARLRCSPMKGHSHVYWYRQLPEEGLKFMVYLQKENIIDESGMPKERFSAEFPKEGPSILRIQQVVRGDSAAYFCASSPTTDRAGEQFFGPGTRLTVL.

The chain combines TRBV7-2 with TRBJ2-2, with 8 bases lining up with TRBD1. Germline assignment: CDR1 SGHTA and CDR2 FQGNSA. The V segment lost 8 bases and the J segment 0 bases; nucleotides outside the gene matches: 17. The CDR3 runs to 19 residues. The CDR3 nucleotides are TGTGCCAGCTTGAGACAGGGGTACACTAGCCGATCGAACACCGGGGAGCTGTTTTTT. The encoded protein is CASLRQGYTSRSNTGELFF.

The CDR3 region has the DNA TGTGCCAGCAGGGCACCCGGGACAGCTTACGAGCAGTACTTC. Translating it yields CASRAPGTAYEQYF. This sequence joins TRBV27 and TRBJ2-7, with 7 positions matching TRBD1. In germline, CDR1 is MNHEY, CDR2 SMNVEV (reference sequence). V gave up 6 bases and J gave up 4 bases; unmatched junction bases: 9. This CDR3 has 14 amino acids.

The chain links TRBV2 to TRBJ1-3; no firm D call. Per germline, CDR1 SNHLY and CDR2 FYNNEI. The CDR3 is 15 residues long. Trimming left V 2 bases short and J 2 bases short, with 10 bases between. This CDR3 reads CASSETGIAGNTIYF. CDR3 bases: TGTGCCAGCAGTGAAACGGGGATTGCTGGAAACACCATATATTTT.

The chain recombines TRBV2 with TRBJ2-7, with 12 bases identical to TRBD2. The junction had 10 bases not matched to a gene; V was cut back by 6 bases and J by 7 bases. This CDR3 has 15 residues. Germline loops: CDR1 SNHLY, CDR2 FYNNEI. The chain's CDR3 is CASSALAGGGAEQYF. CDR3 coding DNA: TGTGCCAGCAGCGCCCTAGCGGGAGGGGGGGCGGAGCAGTACTTC.

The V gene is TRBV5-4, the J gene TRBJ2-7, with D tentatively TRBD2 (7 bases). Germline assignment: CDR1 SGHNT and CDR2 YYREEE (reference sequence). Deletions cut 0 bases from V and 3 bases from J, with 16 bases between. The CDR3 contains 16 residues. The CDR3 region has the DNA TGTGCCAGCAGCTTGGGGGGGCAGCGGGGCTACTACGAGCAGTACTTC. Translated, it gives CASSLGGQRGYYEQYF.

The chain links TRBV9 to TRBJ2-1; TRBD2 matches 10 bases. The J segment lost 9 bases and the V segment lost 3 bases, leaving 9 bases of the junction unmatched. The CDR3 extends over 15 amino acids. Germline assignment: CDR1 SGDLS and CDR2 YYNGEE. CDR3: CASSGTSGKVGEQFF. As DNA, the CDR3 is TGTGCCAGCAGCGGAACTAGCGGGAAGGTTGGTGAGCAGTTCTTC.

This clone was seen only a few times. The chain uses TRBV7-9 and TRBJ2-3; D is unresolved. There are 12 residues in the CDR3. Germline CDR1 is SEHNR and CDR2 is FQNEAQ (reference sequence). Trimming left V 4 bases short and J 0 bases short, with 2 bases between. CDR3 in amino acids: CASSSSTDTQYF. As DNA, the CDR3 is TGTGCCAGCAGCTCAAGCACAGATACGCAGTATTTT. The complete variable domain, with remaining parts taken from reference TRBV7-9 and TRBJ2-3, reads DTGVSQNPRHKITKRGQNVTFRCDPISEHNRLYWYRQTLGQGPEFLTYFQNEAQLEKSRLLSDRFSAERPKGSFSTLEIQRTEQGDSAMYLCASSSSTDTQYFGPGTRLTVL.

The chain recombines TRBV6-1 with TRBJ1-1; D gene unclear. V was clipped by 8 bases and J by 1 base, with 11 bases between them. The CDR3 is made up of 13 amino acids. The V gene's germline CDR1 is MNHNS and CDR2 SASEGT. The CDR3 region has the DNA TGTGCCAGCGGCAGCCCGGGGAACACTGAAGCTTTCTTT. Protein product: CASGSPGNTEAFF.

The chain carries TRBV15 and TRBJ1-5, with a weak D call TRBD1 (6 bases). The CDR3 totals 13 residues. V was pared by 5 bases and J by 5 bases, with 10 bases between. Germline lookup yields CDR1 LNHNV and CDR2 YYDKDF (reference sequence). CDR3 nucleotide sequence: TGTGCCACCAGCCTCGAGGGGGATCAGCCCCAGCATTTT. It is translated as CATSLEGDQPQHF.

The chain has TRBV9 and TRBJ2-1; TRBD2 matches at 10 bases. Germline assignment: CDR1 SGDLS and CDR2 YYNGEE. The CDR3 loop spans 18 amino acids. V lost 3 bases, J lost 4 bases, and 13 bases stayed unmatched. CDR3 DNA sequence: TGTGCCAGCAGCGACCAACCAAGGACTAGCGGAACATACAATGAGCAGTTCTTC. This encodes CASSDQPRTSGTYNEQFF.

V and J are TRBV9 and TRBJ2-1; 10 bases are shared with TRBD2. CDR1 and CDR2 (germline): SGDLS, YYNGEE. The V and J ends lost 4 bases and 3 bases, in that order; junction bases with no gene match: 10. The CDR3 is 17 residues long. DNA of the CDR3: TGTGCCAGCAGCCCCCGCCTAGCGGGAGCTAACTACAATGAGCAGTTCTTC. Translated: CASSPRLAGANYNEQFF.

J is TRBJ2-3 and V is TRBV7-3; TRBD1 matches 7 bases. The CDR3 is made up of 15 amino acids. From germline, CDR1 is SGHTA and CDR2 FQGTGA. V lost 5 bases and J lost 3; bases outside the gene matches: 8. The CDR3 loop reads CASSPDRTGTDTQYF. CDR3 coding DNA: TGTGCCAGCAGCCCGGATAGGACAGGAACAGATACGCAGTATTTT.

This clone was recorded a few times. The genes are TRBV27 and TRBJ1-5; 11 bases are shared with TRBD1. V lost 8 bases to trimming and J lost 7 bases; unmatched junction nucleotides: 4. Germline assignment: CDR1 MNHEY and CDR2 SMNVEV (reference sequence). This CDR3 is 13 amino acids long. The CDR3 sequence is CASWDRGAQPQHF. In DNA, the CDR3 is TGTGCCAGCTGGGACAGGGGGGCCCAGCCCCAGCATTTT.

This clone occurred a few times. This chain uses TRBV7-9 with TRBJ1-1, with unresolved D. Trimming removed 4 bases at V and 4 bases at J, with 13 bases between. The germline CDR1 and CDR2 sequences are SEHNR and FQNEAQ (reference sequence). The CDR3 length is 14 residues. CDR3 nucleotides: TGTGCCAGCAGCTCACGACAAGGAACCACTGAAGCTTTCTTT. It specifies CASSSRQGTTEAFF.

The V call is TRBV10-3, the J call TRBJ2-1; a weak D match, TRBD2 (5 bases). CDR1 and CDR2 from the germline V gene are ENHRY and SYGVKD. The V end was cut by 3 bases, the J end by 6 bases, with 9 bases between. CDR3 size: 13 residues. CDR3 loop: CAISEVSGNEQFF. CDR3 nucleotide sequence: TGTGCCATCAGTGAAGTGAGCGGCAATGAGCAGTTCTTC.

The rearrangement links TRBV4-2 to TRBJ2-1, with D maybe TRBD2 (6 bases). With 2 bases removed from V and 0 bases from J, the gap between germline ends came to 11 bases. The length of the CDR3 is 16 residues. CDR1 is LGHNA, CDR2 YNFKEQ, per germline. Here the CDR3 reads CASSQQRASSYNEQFF. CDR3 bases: TGTGCCAGCAGCCAACAGCGGGCGAGCTCCTACAATGAGCAGTTCTTC.

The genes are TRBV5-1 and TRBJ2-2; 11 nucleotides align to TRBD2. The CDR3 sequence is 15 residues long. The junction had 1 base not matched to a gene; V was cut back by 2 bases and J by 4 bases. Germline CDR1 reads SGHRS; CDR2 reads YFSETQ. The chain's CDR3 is CASSLLAGATGELFF. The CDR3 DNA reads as TGCGCCAGCAGCTTACTAGCGGGAGCCACCGGGGAGCTGTTTTTT. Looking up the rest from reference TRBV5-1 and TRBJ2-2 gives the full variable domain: KAGVTQTPRYLIKTRGQQVTLSCSPISGHRSVSWYQQTPGQGLQFLFEYFSETQRNKGNFPGRFSGRQFSNSRSEMNVSTLELGDSALYLCASSLLAGATGELFFGEGSRLTVL.

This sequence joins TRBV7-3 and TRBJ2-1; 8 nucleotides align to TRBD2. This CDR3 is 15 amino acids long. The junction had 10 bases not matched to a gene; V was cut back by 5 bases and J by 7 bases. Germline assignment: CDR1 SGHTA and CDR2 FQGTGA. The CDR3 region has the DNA TGTGCCAGCAGCCCTAGCGGGCAAAGCAGAAATGAGCAGTTCTTC. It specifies CASSPSGQSRNEQFF.

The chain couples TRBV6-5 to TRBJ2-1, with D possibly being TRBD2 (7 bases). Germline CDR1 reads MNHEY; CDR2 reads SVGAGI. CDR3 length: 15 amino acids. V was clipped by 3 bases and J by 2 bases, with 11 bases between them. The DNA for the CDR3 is TGTGCCAGCAGTTATGTAGGGGGGGCCTACAATGAGCAGTTCTTC. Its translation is CASSYVGGAYNEQFF.

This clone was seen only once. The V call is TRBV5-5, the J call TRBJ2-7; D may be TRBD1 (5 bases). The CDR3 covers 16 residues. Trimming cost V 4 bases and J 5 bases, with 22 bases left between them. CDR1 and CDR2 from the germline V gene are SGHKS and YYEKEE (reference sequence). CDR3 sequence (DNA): TGTGCCAGCAGCAGAGACTCAGGGCAACCCACGGACGAGCAGTACTTC. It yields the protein CASSRDSGQPTDEQYF.

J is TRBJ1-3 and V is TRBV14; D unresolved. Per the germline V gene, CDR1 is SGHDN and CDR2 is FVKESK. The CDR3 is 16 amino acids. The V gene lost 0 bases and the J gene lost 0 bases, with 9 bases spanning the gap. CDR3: CASSQEASSSGNTIYF. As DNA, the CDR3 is TGTGCCAGCAGCCAAGAAGCAAGTTCCTCTGGAAACACCATATATTTT. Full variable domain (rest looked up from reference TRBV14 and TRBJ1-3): EAGVTQFPSHSVIEKGQTVTLRCDPISGHDNLYWYRRVMGKEIKFLLHFVKESKQDESGMPNNRFLAERTGGTYSTLKVQPAELEDSGVYFCASSQEASSSGNTIYFGEGSWLTVV.

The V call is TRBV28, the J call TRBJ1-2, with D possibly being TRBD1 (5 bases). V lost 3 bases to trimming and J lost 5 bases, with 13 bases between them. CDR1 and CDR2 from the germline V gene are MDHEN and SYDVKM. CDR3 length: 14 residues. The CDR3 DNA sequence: TGTGCCAGCAGTTTCCTGGGGGGGAGGTATGGCTACACCTTC. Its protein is CASSFLGGRYGYTF.